The source of this T cell receptor (beta chain) is a study of T cell responses to AZD1222 COVID-19 vaccine. Measured with immunoSEQ multiplex PCR; TCRdb has only the in-frame clones, and not every one. The sample holds about 120,000 clones; 86% are singletons and the top ten take 15% to 20%. CDR3 size: 14 residues. From germline, CDR1 is ENHRY and CDR2 SYGVKD. Trimming removed 10 bases at V and 2 bases at J, with 15 bases between. The genes are TRBV10-3 and TRBJ1-3, with D perhaps TRBD1 (5 bases). The sequencing used peripheral blood, collected 28 days after the second AZD1222 dose. The clonotype was recovered from an adult who received the AZD1222 COVID-19 vaccine. The CDR3 DNA reads as TGTGCCACGAGGTGGGGGGTAACTGGAAACACCATATATTTT. Amino acid sequence: CATRWGVTGNTIYF.